Below are 9 T cell receptor beta chains sequenced from a single sample in a study of shared clonotypes between healthy human individuals. Profiling relied on immunoSEQ multiplex PCR, and the TCRdb table lists in-frame clones only, not all of them. The data show 2 million to 2.5 million clones, 93% seen once. The naive CD8 population came from CD45RO-negative cells selected for CCR7, without terminally differentiated effector memory CD45RA+ cells. Input material: naive CD8+ T cells from PBMCs. Receptors originate from a man aged 18 to 35 in good health. Some clones in this sample may be carry-over from other donors' samples.

The V call is TRBV4-1, the J call TRBJ2-1; D gene unclear. Germline CDR1 reads MGHRA; CDR2 reads YSYEKL. V lost 6 bases and J 2 bases, leaving 17 bases between the germline ends. The CDR3 extends over 16 amino acids. DNA of the CDR3: TGCGCCAGCAGTTGGTTGGACGGGCCGGCCTACAATGAGCAGTTCTTC. This gives the protein CASSWLDGPAYNEQFF.

In its sample, this clone was seen a few times. The V gene is TRBV5-6, the J gene TRBJ1-2; maybe TRBD1 (6 bases). In germline, CDR1 is SGHDT, CDR2 YYEEEE. V was pared by 7 bases and J by 3 bases, with 10 bases between. The CDR3 has 12 amino acids. The DNA for the CDR3 is TGTGCCAGCGGGGGACAAGACTATGGCTACACCTTC. Its translation: CASGGQDYGYTF.

The chain couples TRBV13 to TRBJ2-2; 13 bases map to TRBD2. Germline V gene lookup returns CDR1 PRHDT and CDR2 FYEKMQ (reference sequence). V dropped 8 bases and J dropped 0; count of bases not matched to a gene: 24. The CDR3 length is 23 residues. As DNA, the CDR3 is TGTGCCAGCGGCCACCCGATTAAGGGGCACCCGGGACTAGCGGGGTCGAACACCGGGGAGCTGTTTTTT. Translated: CASGHPIKGHPGLAGSNTGELFF.

V gene TRBV5-4 combines with J gene TRBJ1-2, with a tentative D call TRBD1 (5 bases). The V and J ends lost 3 bases and 7 bases respectively, with 16 bases between them. The CDR3 is 14 residues long. CDR1 and CDR2 (germline): SGHNT, YYREEE (reference sequence). The CDR3 here is CASSSGPRLSGYTF. The DNA for the CDR3 is TGTGCCAGCAGCTCGGGACCTCGTTTGAGTGGCTACACCTTC.

Note on this clone: This same CDR3 is encoded by further DNA sequences in the sample. This sequence joins TRBV5-1 and TRBJ1-1, with D uncertain. With 4 bases removed from V and 4 bases from J, the gap between germline ends came to 8 bases. This CDR3 comprises 12 residues. In germline, CDR1 is SGHRS, CDR2 YFSETQ. The CDR3 DNA sequence: TGCGCCAGCAGCCCCCGAGGCACTGAAGCTTTCTTT. Encoded protein: CASSPRGTEAFF.

This clone was detected once. The chain recombines TRBV5-1 with TRBJ2-5; 9 nucleotides agree with TRBD2. The CDR3 totals 18 residues. V dropped 2 bases and J dropped 6; count of bases not matched to a gene: 17. Looked up from germline, CDR1 is SGHRS and CDR2 is YFSETQ. The CDR3 loop is CASSFPSGAGGPRQTQYF. For the CDR3, the DNA is TGCGCCAGCAGCTTCCCCTCAGGTGCGGGAGGGCCCAGGCAGACCCAGTACTTC.

This sequence joins TRBV28 and TRBJ1-1; 7 bases align to TRBD1. Germline lookup yields CDR1 MDHEN and CDR2 SYDVKM. This CDR3 comprises 15 residues. The ends lost 3 bases at V and 5 bases at J; junction bases unmatched: 9. The CDR3 sequence: CASSFRYSGGTEAFF. The CDR3 DNA follows: TGTGCCAGCAGTTTCCGATACTCAGGGGGTACTGAAGCTTTCTTT.

This clone is a singleton in its sample. The chain carries TRBV7-8 and TRBJ2-7; 8 nucleotides align to TRBD2. The trim removed 5 bases at V and 4 bases at J, leaving 7 bases unmatched. The CDR3 has 14 residues. The germline V gene encodes CDR1 SGHVS and CDR2 FQNEAQ. DNA for the CDR3: TGTGCCAGCAGCGCGCGGGGGGACCGGTACGAGCAGTACTTC. Translating it yields CASSARGDRYEQYF.

This clone was observed a single time. The chain carries TRBV4-1 and TRBJ2-1; D call uncertain. Germline lookup yields CDR1 MGHRA and CDR2 YSYEKL. V lost 1 base, J lost 0 bases, and 10 bases lay in between. This CDR3 is built from 16 residues. This chain's CDR3 is CASSQGLRTSYNEQFF. CDR3 coding DNA: TGCGCCAGCAGCCAAGGACTCCGGACCTCCTACAATGAGCAGTTCTTC.